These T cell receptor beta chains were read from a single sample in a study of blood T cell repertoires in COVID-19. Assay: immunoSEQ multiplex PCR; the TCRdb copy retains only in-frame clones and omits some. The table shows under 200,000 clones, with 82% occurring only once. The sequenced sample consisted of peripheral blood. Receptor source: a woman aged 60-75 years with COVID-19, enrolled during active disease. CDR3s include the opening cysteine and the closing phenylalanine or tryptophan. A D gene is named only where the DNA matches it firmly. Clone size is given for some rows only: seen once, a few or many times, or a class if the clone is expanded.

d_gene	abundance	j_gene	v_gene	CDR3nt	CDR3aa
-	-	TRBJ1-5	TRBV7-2	TGTGCCAGCAGCTTAGTTACAGAGAATCAGCCCCAGCATTTT	CASSLVTENQPQHF
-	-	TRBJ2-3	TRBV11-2	TGTGCCAGCAGCTTAGGGCGCACAGATACGCAGTATTTT	CASSLGRTDTQYF
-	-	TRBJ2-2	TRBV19	TGTGCCAGTAGACCAATAGGGGGGGACACCGGGGAGCTGTTTTTT	CASRPIGGDTGELFF
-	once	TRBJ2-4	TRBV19	TGTGCCAGTAGTCCTTGGGGAACAGGGAAAAACATTCAGTACTTC	CASSPWGTGKNIQYF
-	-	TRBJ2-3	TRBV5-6	TGTGCCAGCAGCTTGGAAACAGGGCGATGGACAGATACGCAGTATTTT	CASSLETGRWTDTQYF
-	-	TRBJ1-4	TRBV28	TGTGCCAGCAGGCCCACAGGGACGACTAATGAAAAACTGTTTTTT	CASRPTGTTNEKLFF
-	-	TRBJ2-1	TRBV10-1	TGCGCCAGCAGTGAGAAGAAGGGTCGTTGGACACCCGGGCCCCTATACAATGAGCAGTTCTTC	CASSEKKGRWTPGPLYNEQFF
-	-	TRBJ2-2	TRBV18	TGTGCCAGCTCCACCCAGGGCGCACTTACCGGGGAGCTGTTTTTT	CASSTQGALTGELFF
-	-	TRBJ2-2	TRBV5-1	TGCGCCAGCAGCTTGGGCAGGGTTGGCACCGGGGAGCTGTTTTTT	CASSLGRVGTGELFF
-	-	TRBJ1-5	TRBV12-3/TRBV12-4	TGTGCCAGCAGTTTAATCGAGGGTCAGCCCCAGCATTTT	CASSLIEGQPQHF
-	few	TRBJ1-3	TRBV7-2	TGTGCCTGGGGAGCCCCGGGGGGATTATTATCTGGAAACACCATATATTTT	CAWGAPGGLLSGNTIYF
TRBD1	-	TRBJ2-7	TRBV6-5	TGTGCCAGCAGTTACTCAGGACAGGGAATCGACGAGCAGTACTTC	CASSYSGQGIDEQYF
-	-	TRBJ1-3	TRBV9	TGTGCCAGCAGCTACAACTCTGGAAACACCATATATTTT	CASSYNSGNTIYF
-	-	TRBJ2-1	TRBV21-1	TGTGCCAGCAGCAAATTGGGACTAGCGGGAATCAATGAGCAGTTCTTC	CASSKLGLAGINEQFF
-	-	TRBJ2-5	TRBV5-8	TGTGCCAGCAGCTTGCTGCCGGGAGAGACCCAGTACTTC	CASSLLPGETQYF
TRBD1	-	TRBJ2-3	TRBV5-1	TGCGCCAGCAGCTTCAGGGGGCAAGAGACAGATACGCAGTATTTT	CASSFRGQETDTQYF
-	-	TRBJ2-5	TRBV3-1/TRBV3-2	TGTGCCAGCAGCCAAGAGGGCTATGGGGAGACCCAGTACTTC	CASSQEGYGETQYF
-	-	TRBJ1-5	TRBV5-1	TGCGCCAGCAGCTTGGAGGGTGGACTACAGCCCCAGCATTTT	CASSLEGGLQPQHF
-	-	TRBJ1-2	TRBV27	TGTGCCAGCAGTCCGCTCGGGGGGCCGCTCTTTATAGGCTACACCTTC	CASSPLGGPLFIGYTF
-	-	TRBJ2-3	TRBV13	TGTGCCAGCAGCTTAGCGCTTGCGGGAAAGTCAGATACGCAGTATTTT	CASSLALAGKSDTQYF
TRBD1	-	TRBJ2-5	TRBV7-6	TGTGCCAGCAGTCCTGTTGTCGAAGGGACAGGGGGTTTATTAGAGACCCAGTACTTC	CASSPVVEGTGGLLETQYF
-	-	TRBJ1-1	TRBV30	TGTGCCTGGAGTGTACCGGACATCTACCTGAACACTGAAGCTTTCTTT	CAWSVPDIYLNTEAFF
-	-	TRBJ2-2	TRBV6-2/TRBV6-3	TGTGCCAGCAGCCGCGGGACAGCGAACACCGGGGAGCTGTTTTTT	CASSRGTANTGELFF
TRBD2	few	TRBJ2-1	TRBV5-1	TGCGCCAGCAGCACCTCTAGCGGGGGGGCTCATGAGCAGTTCTTC	CASSTSSGGAHEQFF
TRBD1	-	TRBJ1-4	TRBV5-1	TGCGCCAGCCGACCGGGACAGGGCCCTGAAAAACTGTTTTTT	CASRPGQGPEKLFF
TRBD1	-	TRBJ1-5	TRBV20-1	TGCAGTGCTAGTACAGGGGGCTCTTCCAATCAGCCCCAGCATTTT	CSASTGGSSNQPQHF
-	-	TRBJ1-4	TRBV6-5	TGTGCCAGCAGCGCGGGGACTGGGTGGAATGAAAAACTGTTTTTT	CASSAGTGWNEKLFF
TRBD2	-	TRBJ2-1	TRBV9	TGTGCCAGCAGCGTAGCTCCAGCGGGGGGGCATTTGAATGAGCAGTTCTTC	CASSVAPAGGHLNEQFF
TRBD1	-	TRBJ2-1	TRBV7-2	TGTGCCAGCGGACACAGGGGCGAGCAAGTTTTTGGGTACAATGAGCAGTTCTTC	CASGHRGEQVFGYNEQFF
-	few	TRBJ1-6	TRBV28	TGTGCCATCGAGCCCCCCCTGGGAGGTTCACCCCTCCACTTT	CAIEPPLGGSPLHF
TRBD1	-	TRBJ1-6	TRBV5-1	TGCGCCAGCAGCAAAGAGGGACAGGGGTGGGATTCACCCCTCCACTTT	CASSKEGQGWDSPLHF
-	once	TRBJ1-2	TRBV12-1	TGTGCCAGCAGCTTTCTTGGCGCCGCTCGGGGAAATGGCTACACCTTC	CASSFLGAARGNGYTF
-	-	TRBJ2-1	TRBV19	TGTGCCAGTAGTGCCTCTCTGAGTAGAGAGAACTATGAGCAGTTCTTC	CASSASLSRENYEQFF
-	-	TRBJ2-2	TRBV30	TGTGCCTGGAACAGGGTAGGGCACGACACCGGGGAGCTGTTTTTT	CAWNRVGHDTGELFF
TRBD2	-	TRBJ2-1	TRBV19	TGTGCCAGTAGTTCGCAAGCGGGAGGAAGTTGGAATGAGCAGTTCTTC	CASSSQAGGSWNEQFF
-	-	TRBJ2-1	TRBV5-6	TGTGCCAGCAACCCACCCGGACTTTACTACAATGAGCAGTTCTTC	CASNPPGLYYNEQFF
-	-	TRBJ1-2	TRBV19	TGTGCCAGTAGCCACCGGGGTAGTAATGGCTACACCTTC	CASSHRGSNGYTF
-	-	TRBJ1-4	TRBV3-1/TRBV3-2	TGTGCCAGCAGCCAAGGAGGCCAGGGGTGGAATGAAAAACTGTTTTTT	CASSQGGQGWNEKLFF
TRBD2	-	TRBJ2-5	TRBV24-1	TGTGCCACCAGTGATCACCGGACTAGCGGGAGACAAGAGACCCAGTACTTC	CATSDHRTSGRQETQYF
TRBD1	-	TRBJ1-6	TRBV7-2	TGTGCCAGCAGCTTAGGGGGGACAGGGGGGCGACCCCTCCACTTT	CASSLGGTGGRPLHF
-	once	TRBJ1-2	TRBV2	TGTGCCAGCAGTGCCACACCGGGAGGCTACACCTTC	CASSATPGGYTF
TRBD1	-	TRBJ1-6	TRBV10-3	TGTGCCATCAGTGAGTCCCCAGGGGGTGACGCCCGCTCACCCCTCCACTTT	CAISESPGGDARSPLHF